This T cell receptor (beta chain) stems from a study of technical replicates of blood from several donors. Sequencing used immunoSEQ multiplex PCR; TCRdb keeps in-frame clones, though not all of them. The sample yields 77,000 or so clones, just under 95% seen once. Germline V gene data show CDR1 as MNHEY and CDR2 as SMNVEV (reference sequence). The CDR3 totals 17 residues. After removal of 3 bases from V and 3 bases from J, the junction contained 6 bases not matched to a gene. This rearrangement joins TRBV27 to TRBJ2-1; the match to TRBD2 covers 12 bases. Sequenced input: T cells isolated from PBMCs. The TCR comes from a human donor in good health. CDR3 coding DNA: TGTGCCAGCAGTTTCTCAACTAGCGGGAGGTACTACAATGAGCAGTTCTTC. Translating it yields CASSFSTSGRYYNEQFF.